Listed below are T cell receptor beta chains from one sample, sequenced in a study of cytomegalovirus exposure and HLA in healthy donors. The protocol was immunoSEQ multiplex PCR, while the TCRdb copy is restricted to in-frame clones and leaves out a portion. The sample yields 80,000 to 90,000 clones, roughly 96% seen once. Material: PBMCs. The receptors originated from a man between 18 and 35 years old in good health and CMV-seronegative. Each CDR3 is given with its conserved first and last residue. The D gene is left open where the match is weak. Rows may omit the clone size; those that give it use once, few, many or a size class.

abundance,j_gene,d_gene,v_gene,CDR3aa,CDR3nt
NA,TRBJ1-2,TRBD1,TRBV29-1,CSAETGAYGYTF,TGCAGCGCCGAGACAGGGGCCTATGGCTACACCTTC
NA,TRBJ2-1,TRBD2,TRBV5-1,CASSLGLADYNEQFF,TGCGCCAGCAGCCTCGGACTAGCGGACTACAATGAGCAGTTCTTC
NA,TRBJ2-3,TRBD2,TRBV28,CATTSGSPDTQYF,TGTGCCACGACTAGCGGGAGCCCAGATACGCAGTATTTT
NA,TRBJ1-4,NA,TRBV28,CASSGPTGSNEKLFF,TGTGCCAGCAGCGGCCCAACAGGGTCTAATGAAAAACTGTTTTTT
NA,TRBJ2-3,TRBD1,TRBV5-1,CASSLDAAGGIDTQYF,TGCGCCAGCAGCTTGGACGCAGCAGGGGGCATAGATACGCAGTATTTT
NA,TRBJ1-3,NA,TRBV27,CASSLDWRAGNTIYF,TGTGCCAGCAGTTTAGATTGGCGGGCTGGAAACACCATATATTTT
NA,TRBJ2-7,TRBD2,TRBV19,CASSIGAGGSYEQYF,TGTGCCAGTAGTATCGGGGCGGGGGGATCCTACGAGCAGTACTTC
NA,TRBJ2-5,TRBD1,TRBV5-4,CASSPGGWETQYF,TGTGCCAGCAGCCCAGGGGGTTGGGAGACCCAGTACTTC
once,TRBJ1-4,NA,TRBV19,CASSHFSTPTNEKLFF,TGTGCCAGTAGTCATTTCTCGACACCAACTAATGAAAAACTGTTTTTT
NA,TRBJ1-5,TRBD1,TRBV5-1,CASSLEGAGNQPQHF,TGCGCCAGCAGCTTGGAGGGGGCGGGCAATCAGCCCCAGCATTTT
NA,TRBJ2-4,TRBD1,TRBV14,CASSQGDRKKNIQYF,TGTGCCAGCAGCCAAGGGGACAGGAAAAAAAACATTCAGTACTTC
NA,TRBJ1-1,NA,TRBV11-3,CASSLDGSTEAFF,TGTGCCAGCAGCTTAGATGGCAGCACTGAAGCTTTCTTT
NA,TRBJ1-1,NA,TRBV11-2,CASSLIVGYTEAFF,TGTGCCAGCAGCTTAATTGTCGGGTACACTGAAGCTTTCTTT
NA,TRBJ1-1,NA,TRBV4-1,CASSHTLGANEAFF,TGCGCCAGCAGCCACACTTTGGGGGCCAATGAAGCTTTCTTT
NA,TRBJ2-7,TRBD2,TRBV2,CASSRGAGVIYEQYF,TGTGCCAGCAGTAGAGGCGCGGGAGTAATCTACGAGCAGTACTTC
NA,TRBJ2-6,TRBD1,TRBV28,CASSPRQGPLSSGANVLTF,TGTGCCAGCAGTCCGCGACAGGGCCCGCTTTCCTCTGGGGCCAACGTCCTGACTTTC
NA,TRBJ1-3,TRBD1,TRBV5-1,CATSRIRTGVNRAGNTIYF,TGCGCCACCTCAAGGATTAGGACAGGGGTAAATCGGGCTGGAAACACCATATATTTT
NA,TRBJ2-1,NA,TRBV27,CASSGLTTYNEQFF,TGTGCCAGTTCAGGACTAACAACCTACAATGAGCAGTTCTTC
NA,TRBJ2-1,TRBD2,TRBV11-2,CASSLDRGTSGGYNEQFF,TGTGCCAGCAGCTTAGACCGAGGGACTAGCGGGGGCTACAATGAGCAGTTCTTC
NA,TRBJ2-1,TRBD2,TRBV4-3,CASSQETSGRGQFF,TGCGCCAGCAGCCAAGAGACTAGCGGCCGGGGGCAGTTCTTC
NA,TRBJ2-2,TRBD2,TRBV9,CASSVESGGPYGELFF,TGTGCCAGCAGCGTAGAATCGGGAGGGCCGTATGGGGAGCTGTTTTTT
NA,TRBJ2-3,NA,TRBV15,CATSRGVNRESQYF,TGTGCCACCAGCAGAGGCGTTAACAGGGAATCGCAGTATTTT
NA,TRBJ1-5,NA,TRBV30,CAWSVGLWGQPQHF,TGTGCCTGGAGTGTAGGCTTATGGGGCCAGCCCCAGCATTTT
NA,TRBJ2-2,NA,TRBV7-7,CASSLDRSNTGELFF,TGTGCTAGCAGCTTAGACAGATCAAACACCGGGGAGCTGTTTTTT
NA,TRBJ1-1,NA,TRBV30,CAWSLGEAFF,TGTGCCTGGAGTCTAGGTGAAGCTTTCTTT
NA,TRBJ2-2,NA,TRBV7-2,CASSFYGTGELFF,TGTGCCAGCAGCTTCTATGGCACCGGGGAGCTGTTTTTT
NA,TRBJ2-2,NA,TRBV28,CATIHATGELFF,TGTGCCACCATACACGCCACCGGGGAGCTGTTTTTT
NA,TRBJ1-1,TRBD1,TRBV2,CASRKRWVLQGDTEAFF,TGTGCCAGCAGGAAAAGGTGGGTCCTCCAGGGGGACACTGAAGCTTTCTTT
once,TRBJ2-1,TRBD2,TRBV5-1,CASSLLAGNNEQFF,TGCGCCAGCAGTCTACTAGCGGGAAACAATGAGCAGTTCTTC
NA,TRBJ1-5,NA,TRBV27,CASSSTYNRARGQPQHF,TGTGCCAGCAGCTCTACTTACAACCGGGCGCGGGGTCAGCCCCAGCATTTT
NA,TRBJ2-7,TRBD1,TRBV5-4,CASSGRTGASYEQYF,TGTGCCAGCAGCGGGCGGACAGGCGCTTCCTACGAGCAGTACTTC
NA,TRBJ1-4,NA,TRBV19,CASRYRESEKLFF,TGTGCCAGTAGGTACAGGGAAAGCGAAAAACTGTTTTTT
NA,TRBJ1-2,NA,TRBV4-1,CASSQREGYGYTF,TGCGCCAGCAGCCAGAGGGAGGGCTATGGCTACACCTTC
NA,TRBJ2-7,TRBD2,TRBV30,CAWSVRRGLAGGNEQYF,TGTGCCTGGAGTGTACGGAGGGGACTAGCGGGAGGCAACGAGCAGTACTTC